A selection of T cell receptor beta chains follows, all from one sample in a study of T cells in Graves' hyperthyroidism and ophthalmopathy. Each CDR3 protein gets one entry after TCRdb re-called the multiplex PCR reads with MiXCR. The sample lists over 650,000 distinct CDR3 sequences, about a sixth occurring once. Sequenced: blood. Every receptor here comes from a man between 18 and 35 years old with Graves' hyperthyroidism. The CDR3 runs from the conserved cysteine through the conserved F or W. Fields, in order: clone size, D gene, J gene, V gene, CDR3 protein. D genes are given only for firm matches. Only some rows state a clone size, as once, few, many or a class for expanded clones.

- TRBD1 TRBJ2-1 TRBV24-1 CATSDPARDRGYNEQFF
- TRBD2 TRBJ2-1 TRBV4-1 CASSQLAGVGNEQFF
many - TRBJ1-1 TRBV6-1 CASSKGGGGNTEAFF
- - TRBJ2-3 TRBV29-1 CSGHWGWSTDTQYF
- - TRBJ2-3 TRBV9 CASSVRARSSTDTQYF
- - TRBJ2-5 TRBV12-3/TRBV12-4 CASTPFCPETQYF
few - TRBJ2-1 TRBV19 CASTSGDIYNEQFF
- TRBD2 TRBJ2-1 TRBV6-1 CASSVSTSGPYNEQFF
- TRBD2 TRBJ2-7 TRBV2 CASRETSGRPSYEQYF
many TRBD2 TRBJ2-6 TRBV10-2 CASSLTSGRGSGANVLTF
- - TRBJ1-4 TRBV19 CASSSRTGAATNEKLFF
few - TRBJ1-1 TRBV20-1 CSARGGAGSNTEAFF
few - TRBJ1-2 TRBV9 CASSGTGAKLGYTF
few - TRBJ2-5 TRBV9 CASSGGMGGRETQYF
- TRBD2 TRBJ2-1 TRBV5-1 CASSLGTSFNEQFF
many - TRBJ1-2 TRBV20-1 CSAGTQDVGYGYTF
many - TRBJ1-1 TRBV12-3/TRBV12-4 CASSLNLGTEAFF
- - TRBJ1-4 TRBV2 CASASGGLDEKLFF
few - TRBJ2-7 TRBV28 CASRRGQIEQYF
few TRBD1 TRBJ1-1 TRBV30 CAWRTHRGMNTEAFF
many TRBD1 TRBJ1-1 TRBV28 CASRPDRGPRSTEAFF
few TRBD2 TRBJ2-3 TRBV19 CASSTFGTIQDTQYF
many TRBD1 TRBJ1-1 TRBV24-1 CATSDSGGTEAFF
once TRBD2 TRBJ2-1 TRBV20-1 CSARGLVNSEQFF
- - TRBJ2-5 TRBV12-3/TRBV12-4 CAPSFLGGHQETQYF
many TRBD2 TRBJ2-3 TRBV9 CASSPGLSGAQYF
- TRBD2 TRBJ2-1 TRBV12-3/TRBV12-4 CASSFPLAWHEQFF
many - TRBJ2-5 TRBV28 CASSRPWEETQYF
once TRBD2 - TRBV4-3 CASSQGPGLAYNEQYF